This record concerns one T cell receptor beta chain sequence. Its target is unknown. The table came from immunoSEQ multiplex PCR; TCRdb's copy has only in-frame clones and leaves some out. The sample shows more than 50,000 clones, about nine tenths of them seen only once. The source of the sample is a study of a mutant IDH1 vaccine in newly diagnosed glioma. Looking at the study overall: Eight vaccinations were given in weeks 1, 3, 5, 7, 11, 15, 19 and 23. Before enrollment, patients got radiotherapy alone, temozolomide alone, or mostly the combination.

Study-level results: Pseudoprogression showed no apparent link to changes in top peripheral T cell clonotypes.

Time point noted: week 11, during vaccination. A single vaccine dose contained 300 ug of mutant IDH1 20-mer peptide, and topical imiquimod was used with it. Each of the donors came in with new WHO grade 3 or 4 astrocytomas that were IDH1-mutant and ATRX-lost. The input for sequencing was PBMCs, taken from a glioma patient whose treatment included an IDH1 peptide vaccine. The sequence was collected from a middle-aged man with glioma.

DNA of the CDR3: TGTGCCAGCAGCTTAGTGACTAGCCCCTCCTACAATGAGCAGTTCTTC. Translating it yields CASSLVTSPSYNEQFF. This chain links TRBV7-9 with TRBJ2-1; 7 nucleotides align to TRBD2. CDR3 size: 16 residues. Germline V gene data show CDR1 as SEHNR and CDR2 as FQNEAQ (reference sequence). V trimming: 1 base; J trimming: 0 bases; junction bases outside the gene matches: 3.